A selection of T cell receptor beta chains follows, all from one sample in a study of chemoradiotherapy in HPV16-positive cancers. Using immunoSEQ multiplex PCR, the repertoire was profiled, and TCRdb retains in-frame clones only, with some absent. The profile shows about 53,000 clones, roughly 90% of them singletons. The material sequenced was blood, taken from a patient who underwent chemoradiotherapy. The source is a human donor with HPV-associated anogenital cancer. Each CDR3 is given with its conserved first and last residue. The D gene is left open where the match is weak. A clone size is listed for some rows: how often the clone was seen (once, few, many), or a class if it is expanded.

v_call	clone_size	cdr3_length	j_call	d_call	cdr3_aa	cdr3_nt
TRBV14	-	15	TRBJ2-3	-	CASSQDSGSTDTQYF	TGTGCCAGCAGCCAAGATTCCGGCAGCACAGATACGCAGTATTTT
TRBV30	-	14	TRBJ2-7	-	CAWTGDESSYEQYF	TGTGCCTGGACCGGGGACGAAAGCTCCTACGAGCAGTACTTC
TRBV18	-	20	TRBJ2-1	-	CASSPLRGQGMDSSYNEQFF	TGTGCCAGCTCACCCCTCCGGGGACAAGGTATGGACAGCTCCTACAATGAGCAGTTCTTC
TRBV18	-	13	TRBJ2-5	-	CASSRRGQETQYF	TGTGCCAGCTCACGGCGGGGACAAGAGACCCAGTACTTC
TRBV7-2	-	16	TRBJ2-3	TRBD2	CASSREGLAGVNTQYF	TGTGCCAGCAGCAGAGAGGGACTAGCGGGGGTTAATACGCAGTATTTT
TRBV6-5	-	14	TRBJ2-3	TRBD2	CASRPSGGTDTQYF	TGTGCCAGCAGACCAAGCGGGGGCACAGATACGCAGTATTTT
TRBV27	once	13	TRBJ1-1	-	CASSLGRNTEAFF	TGTGCCAGCAGTTTAGGCAGGAACACTGAAGCTTTCTTT
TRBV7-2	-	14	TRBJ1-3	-	CASSLRGGGNTIYF	TGTGCCAGCAGCTTACGAGGAGGGGGAAACACCATATATTTT
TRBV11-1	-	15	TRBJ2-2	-	CASSLRGADTGELFF	TGTGCCAGCAGCTTAAGGGGTGCAGACACCGGGGAGCTGTTTTTT
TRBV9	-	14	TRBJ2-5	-	CASSVATTQETQYF	TGTGCCAGCAGCGTAGCTACAACACAAGAGACCCAGTACTTC
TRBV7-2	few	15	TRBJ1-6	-	CASSLGRRTNSPLHF	TGTGCCAGCAGCTTAGGGAGGAGGACCAATTCACCCCTCCACTTT
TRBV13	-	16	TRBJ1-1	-	CASSSRAGNWDTEAFF	TGTGCCAGCAGTTCCCGAGCGGGGAATTGGGACACTGAAGCTTTCTTT
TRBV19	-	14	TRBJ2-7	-	CASSTRVSSYEQYF	TGTGCCAGTAGTACCAGGGTCAGCTCCTACGAGCAGTACTTC
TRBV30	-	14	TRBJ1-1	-	CAWTKVGFGTEAFF	TGTGCCTGGACCAAAGTTGGGTTTGGAACTGAAGCTTTCTTT
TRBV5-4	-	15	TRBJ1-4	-	CASSLRSQGDEKLFF	TGTGCCAGCAGCCTTAGGAGCCAGGGTGATGAAAAACTGTTTTTT
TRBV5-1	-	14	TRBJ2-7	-	CASSLGARSYEQYF	TGCGCCAGCAGCTTGGGGGCGAGGTCCTACGAGCAGTACTTC
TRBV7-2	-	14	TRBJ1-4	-	CASSLPGRPEKLFF	TGTGCCAGCAGCTTACCGGGACGCCCTGAAAAACTGTTTTTT
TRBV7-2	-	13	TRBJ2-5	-	CASSPSVGETQYF	TGTGCCAGCAGCCCCTCAGTGGGGGAGACCCAGTACTTC
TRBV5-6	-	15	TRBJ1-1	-	CASSGPESLNTEAFF	TGTGCCAGCAGCGGGCCAGAGAGTCTGAACACTGAAGCTTTCTTT
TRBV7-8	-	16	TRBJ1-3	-	CASSLGFSLSGNTIYF	TGTGCCAGCAGCTTAGGGTTTTCTCTCTCTGGAAACACCATATATTTT
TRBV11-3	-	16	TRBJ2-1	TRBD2	CASSLGISGTYNEQFF	TGTGCCAGCAGCTTAGGGATTAGCGGGACGTACAATGAGCAGTTCTTC
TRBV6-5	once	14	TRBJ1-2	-	CASSYGQTNYGYTF	TGTGCCAGCAGTTACGGGCAGACTAACTATGGCTACACCTTC
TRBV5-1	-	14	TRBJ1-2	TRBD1	CASSLLRDSDGYTF	TGCGCCAGCAGCCTCCTGCGGGACAGTGATGGCTACACCTTC
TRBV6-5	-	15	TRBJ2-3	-	CASKGGSWSADTQYF	TGTGCCAGCAAGGGGGGGTCTTGGTCGGCAGATACGCAGTATTTT